A single sample is the source of the 9 T cell receptor beta chains below, sequenced in a study of cytomegalovirus exposure and HLA in healthy donors. TCRdb's table, derived via immunoSEQ multiplex PCR, lists solely in-frame clones and lacks some. The table includes under 100,000 clones, roughly 97% detected once. The material sequenced was PBMCs. These receptors originate from a man aged 18 to 30 in good health and CMV-seronegative.

This chain joins TRBV30 and TRBJ1-1, with a weak D call TRBD1 (5 bases). CDR1 and CDR2 (germline): GTSNPN, SVGIG (reference sequence). V was pared by 1 base and J by 0 bases, with 6 bases between. This CDR3 contains 13 residues. The chain's CDR3 is CAWSGQMNTEAFF. DNA for the CDR3: TGTGCCTGGAGTGGACAGATGAACACTGAAGCTTTCTTT.

This clone appeared a few times. The genes are TRBV4-1 and TRBJ1-1, with 8 nucleotides matching TRBD1. Germline CDR1 reads MGHRA; CDR2 reads YSYEKL. CDR3 length: 15 amino acids. Trimming cost V 3 bases and J 5 bases; bases outside gene matches: 8. In DNA form, the CDR3 reads TGCGCCAGCAGCCATGTTGGGCAGGGGGCTACTGAAGCTTTCTTT. Its translation: CASSHVGQGATEAFF.

This chain joins TRBV4-3 and TRBJ1-5; TRBD1 might be the D (6 bases). Germline loops: CDR1 LGHNA, CDR2 YSLEER. CDR3 size: 16 residues. Deletions cut 0 bases from V and 4 bases from J, with 13 bases between. The DNA of the CDR3 is TGCGCCAGCAGCCAAGATACGGGAGGGGGGAATCAGCCCCAGCATTTT. Translated: CASSQDTGGGNQPQHF.

The chain employs TRBV18 and TRBJ2-3, with 7 positions matching TRBD2. The CDR3 runs to 15 residues. Unmatched junction bases numbered 5, after V lost 5 bases and J lost 0 bases. CDR1 and CDR2 from the germline V gene are KGHSH and LQKENI. CDR3 DNA sequence: TGTGCCAGCTCAGCTAGCGGTGCTAGCACAGATACGCAGTATTTT. Its translation: CASSASGASTDTQYF. Full variable domain (missing parts from reference TRBV18 and TRBJ2-3): NAGVMQNPRHLVRRRGQEARLRCSPMKGHSHVYWYRQLPEEGLKFMVYLQKENIIDESGMPKERFSAEFPKEGPSILRIQQVVRGDSAAYFCASSASGASTDTQYFGPGTRLTVL.

The chain is built from TRBV28 and TRBJ2-2, with 11 bases fitting TRBD1. Trimming at V came to 5 bases and at J to 6 bases, leaving 5 bases not matched to a gene. Germline CDR1 and CDR2: MDHEN and SYDVKM. CDR3 size: 15 residues. In nucleotides, the CDR3 is TGTGCCAGCAGTATAGGACAGGGGGCCGCCGGGGAGCTGTTTTTT. Protein product: CASSIGQGAAGELFF. The variable domain in full, completed from reference TRBV28 and TRBJ2-2, reads DVKVTQSSRYLVKRTGEKVFLECVQDMDHENMFWYRQDPGLGLRLIYFSYDVKMKEKGDIPEGYSVSREKKERFSLILESASTNQTSMYLCASSIGQGAAGELFFGEGSRLTVL.

The chain has TRBV29-1 and TRBJ2-7; 9 bases agree with TRBD1. The length of the CDR3 is 14 residues. V trimming: 7 bases; J trimming: 0 bases; junction bases outside the gene matches: 7. Germline V gene sequence: CDR1 SQVTM, CDR2 ANQGSEA. CDR3 in amino acids: CSARGGQGSYEQYF. CDR3 nucleotide sequence: TGCAGCGCAAGGGGGGGACAGGGCTCCTACGAGCAGTACTTC.

This clone was seen just once. This sequence joins TRBV27 and TRBJ1-3; tentatively, D is TRBD1 (6 bases). The V end was cut by 4 bases, the J end by 0 bases, with 19 bases between. This CDR3 comprises 18 residues. Per germline, CDR1 MNHEY and CDR2 SMNVEV (reference sequence). CDR3 bases: TGTGCCAGCAGTTCCGAGGACAGCCATTCCGTCTCTGGAAACACCATATATTTT. This codes for CASSSEDSHSVSGNTIYF.

This clone was counted only a few times. The DNA for the CDR3 is TGTGCCAGCAGTGGAGCCGGGGTGGAGCCGGTCTACGAGCAGTACTTC. The encoded protein is CASSGAGVEPVYEQYF. The chain is built from TRBV2 and TRBJ2-7; D may be TRBD2 (5 bases). The CDR3 runs 16 residues. Germline V gives CDR1 SNHLY, CDR2 FYNNEI. V lost 4 bases, J lost 3 bases, and 19 bases lay in between. Full variable domain (rest looked up from reference TRBV2 and TRBJ2-7): EPEVTQTPSHQVTQMGQEVILRCVPISNHLYFYWYRQILGQKVEFLVSFYNNEISEKSEIFDDQFSVERPDGSNFTLKIRSTKLEDSAMYFCASSGAGVEPVYEQYFGPGTRLTVT.

This chain connects TRBV6-5 to TRBJ2-7; D is perhaps TRBD1 (5 bases). Germline V CDR1 and CDR2: MNHEY, SVGAGI. The CDR3 runs to 13 residues. V was pared by 4 bases and J by 3 bases, with 10 bases between. Here the CDR3 reads CASSSGFNYEQYF. The CDR3 DNA is TGTGCCAGCAGTTCAGGGTTTAACTACGAGCAGTACTTC.